The rows below give T cell receptor beta chains drawn from one sample of a study of cytomegalovirus exposure and HLA in healthy donors. This table comes from immunoSEQ multiplex PCR, and its TCRdb copy is limited to in-frame clones, with some not included. The sample records some 110,000 clones, approximately 86% being singletons. The sample was PBMCs. The receptors stem from a man younger than 35 in good health and CMV-seropositive. CDR3s leave out the opening cysteine and the closing phenylalanine or tryptophan. The order of the fields is CDR3 protein, clone size, D gene, V gene, J gene. The D gene is left open where the match is weak. Some rows mark clone size as missing; the rest say once, few, many or name a class of expanded clone.

ASSPTRSWTGELF	.	.	TRBV5-6	TRBJ2-2
ASSLSTGGSVPYGYT	.	TRBD1	TRBV5-5	TRBJ1-2
ASSEEGTPLH	few	.	TRBV2	TRBJ1-6
ASSFRTGGMANEQF	once	TRBD2	TRBV27	TRBJ2-1
ATSRDRSRGVDTQY	.	.	TRBV15	TRBJ2-3
ASSPPGGGRGYT	.	.	TRBV18	TRBJ1-2
ASSPGLSQETQY	.	.	TRBV18	TRBJ2-5
ASSLGLGQPNTEAF	once	.	TRBV27	TRBJ1-1
ASSNSGDSGCEQY	.	.	TRBV21-1	TRBJ2-7
ASSSTGRDYSPLH	.	.	TRBV6-5	TRBJ1-6
ASSESLSGAYNEQF	.	TRBD2	TRBV25-1	TRBJ2-1
ASSLGVSGELF	.	.	TRBV7-2	TRBJ2-2
ASSPTGDSEKLF	.	TRBD1	TRBV6-4	TRBJ1-4
ASSLGHSVVLQY	.	.	TRBV5-6	TRBJ2-7
ASRKTGTDYEQY	.	TRBD1	TRBV4-2	TRBJ2-7